This TCR beta chain originates from a study of T cells in localized non-small cell lung cancer. Study results and limitations: A median of 57 clones ranked among the top 100 in tumor appeared in adjacent lung. Among the tissues sampled, uninvolved adjacent lung had the highest T cell clonality, above tumor. As only one tumor region underwent sequencing, heterogeneity remains possible.

Note on this clone: The target antigen is unknown.

Trimming took off 11 bases at V and 4 bases at J, with 27 bases between the two ends. Germline V gene sequence: CDR1 MNHEY, CDR2 SMNVEV (reference sequence). This CDR3 has 17 amino acids. Generated by immunoSEQ multiplex PCR, the TCRdb table keeps only in-frame clones and is missing some. The profile shows roughly 48,000 clones, around 77% of them singletons. The sample was peripheral blood, taken before any cancer treatment. The rearrangement joins TRBV27 to TRBJ1-5; TRBD1 is a possible D gene (5 bases). The clonotype originates from a man aged 35-69 years with stage I squamous cell lung carcinoma. The CDR3 loop is CALGNRNRGERNQPQHF. CDR3 sequence (DNA): TGTGCCCTGGGAAACCGAAATCGGGGGGAGAGGAATCAGCCCCAGCATTTT.